The next 17 T cell receptor beta chains were all read from a single sample in a study of OX40 agonist ivuxolimab in advanced cancers. The data were produced by immunoSEQ multiplex PCR, yet TCRdb's version contains in-frame clones alone and is incomplete. Here the sample spans about 79,000 clones, 80% to 90% being singletons. The sample consisted of CD4+ or CD8+ T cells sorted from blood, taken in a trial of the OX40 agonist ivuxolimab. Receptors originate from an adult with an advanced solid tumor such as melanoma, head and neck, liver or kidney cancer.

This clone was counted a single time. The chain recombines TRBV2 with TRBJ2-5, with 7 bases that match TRBD2. This CDR3 spans 15 amino acids. Per germline, CDR1 SNHLY and CDR2 FYNNEI. Losses at the gene ends were 4 bases for V and 1 base for J; bases not matched to a gene: 6. CDR3: CASSGLAPSQETQYF. The CDR3 DNA reads as TGTGCCAGCAGTGGACTAGCACCATCCCAAGAGACCCAGTACTTC.

Only one count was recorded for this clone. The genes are TRBV9 and TRBJ2-3; D call uncertain. Trimming removed 1 base at V and 2 bases at J, with 5 bases between. This CDR3 spans 13 amino acids. Per the germline V gene, CDR1 is SGDLS and CDR2 is YYNGEE. CDR3 DNA sequence: TGTGCCAGCAGCGTAAGGAACACAGATACGCAGTATTTT. It is translated as CASSVRNTDTQYF. Combining the CDR3 with reference TRBV9 and TRBJ2-3 gives the whole variable domain DSGVTQTPKHLITATGQRVTLRCSPRSGDLSVYWYQQSLDQGLQFLIQYYNGEERAKGNILERFSAQQFPDLHSELNLSSLELGDSALYFCASSVRNTDTQYFGPGTRLTVL.

J is TRBJ1-4 and V is TRBV5-1; D possibly corresponds to TRBD1 (6 bases). V was pared by 5 bases and J by 5 bases, with 13 bases between. Looked up from germline, CDR1 is SGHRS and CDR2 is YFSETQ. The CDR3 totals 14 residues. CDR3 amino acids: CASRWGGPNEKLFF. Written as DNA, the CDR3 is TGCGCCAGCAGGTGGGGGGGCCCAAATGAAAAACTGTTTTTT.

V is TRBV2 and J is TRBJ2-6; D gene unclear. Germline loops: CDR1 SNHLY, CDR2 FYNNEI. This CDR3 is 13 amino acids long. V was shortened by 6 bases and J by 0 bases, with 3 bases between the two germline ends. CDR3 DNA sequence: TGTGCCAGCAGAAGCTCTGGGGCCAACGTCCTGACTTTC. This encodes CASRSSGANVLTF.

This chain joins TRBV20-1 and TRBJ2-1; D unresolved. This CDR3 spans 11 amino acids. CDR1 is DFQATT, CDR2 SNEGSKA, per germline (reference sequence). Trimming removed 5 bases at V and 9 bases at J, with 11 bases between. This CDR3 is CSAPTNSEQFF. For the CDR3, the DNA is TGCAGTGCTCCGACAAACAGTGAGCAGTTCTTC.

The CDR3 loop is CASSSKQGAGDTQYF. The DNA of the CDR3 is TGTGCCAGCAGCTCTAAACAGGGGGCGGGAGATACGCAGTATTTT. The rearrangement joins TRBV5-4 to TRBJ2-3; TRBD1 matches 9 bases. The CDR3 is made up of 15 amino acids. Germline V CDR1 and CDR2: SGHNT, YYREEE (reference sequence). V lost 3 bases and J lost 5; bases outside the gene matches: 7.

The chain uses TRBV5-1 and TRBJ2-2; tentatively, D is TRBD1 (6 bases). This CDR3 is built from 15 residues. V lost 4 bases to trimming and J lost 1 base, with 11 bases between them. Germline V gene lookup returns CDR1 SGHRS and CDR2 YFSETQ. CDR3 sequence: CASSIRDKNTGELFF. CDR3 in DNA: TGCGCCAGCAGCATCCGGGACAAGAACACCGGGGAGCTGTTTTTT. Supplemented by reference TRBV5-1 and TRBJ2-2, the full variable domain reads KAGVTQTPRYLIKTRGQQVTLSCSPISGHRSVSWYQQTPGQGLQFLFEYFSETQRNKGNFPGRFSGRQFSNSRSEMNVSTLELGDSALYLCASSIRDKNTGELFFGEGSRLTVL.

The table lists this clone with a count of one. The rearrangement uses TRBV7-8 and TRBJ1-2; D is ambiguous. The CDR3 spans 15 residues. V lost 1 base and J lost 0, with 9 bases in between. Germline CDR1 SGHVS, CDR2 FQNEAQ. In nucleotides, the CDR3 is TGTGCCAGCAGCTTAGGGGCCGCGGCTAACTATGGCTACACCTTC. It yields the protein CASSLGAAANYGYTF.

On this clone: One end of the junction fails to match germline, which may point to a read error. CDR3 in amino acids: CASRLGGDVNF. Written as DNA, the CDR3 is TGTGCCAGCAGGCTTGGAGGAGACGTGAATTTT. The chain couples TRBV2 to TRBJ1-3, with D unclear. This CDR3 has 11 residues. The germline gives CDR1 SNHLY, CDR2 FYNNEI.

The chain uses TRBV5-1 and TRBJ2-4; D is possibly TRBD1 (5 bases). The germline gives CDR1 SGHRS, CDR2 YFSETQ. The length of the CDR3 is 16 residues. Between the trimmed V and J ends, which lost 4 bases and 3 bases, there was a span of 17 bases. The CDR3 sequence: CASSPSPTQGKNIQYF. In DNA, the CDR3 is TGCGCCAGCAGCCCTTCTCCTACCCAGGGCAAAAACATTCAGTACTTC.

The gene calls are TRBV7-2 and TRBJ2-1; 7 nucleotides agree with TRBD1. This CDR3 region has 12 residues. Trimming removed 2 bases from V and 13 bases from J; junction bases left unmatched: 5. CDR1 is SGHTA and CDR2 is FQGNSA in the germline V gene. CDR3 amino acids: CASSLMGQTQFF. As DNA, the CDR3 is TGTGCCAGCAGCTTAATGGGACAGACCCAGTTCTTC.

This chain joins TRBV30 and TRBJ2-5; 8 nucleotides agree with TRBD2. Trimming took 2 bases from V and 5 from J; bases not matched to a gene: 1. The CDR3 contains 12 residues. Germline V gives CDR1 GTSNPN, CDR2 SVGIG (reference sequence). The CDR3 is CAWSTGGETQYF. CDR3 DNA: TGTGCCTGGAGTACGGGAGGGGAGACCCAGTACTTC. Based on the CDR3 plus reference TRBV30 and TRBJ2-5, the full variable domain is SQTIHQWPATLVQPVGSPLSLECTVEGTSNPNLYWYRQAAGRGLQLLFYSVGIGQISSEVPQNLSASRPQDRQFILSSKKLLLSDSGFYLCAWSTGGETQYFGPGTRLLVL.

The chain employs TRBV27 and TRBJ2-1, with 16 bases matching TRBD2. CDR1 is MNHEY, CDR2 SMNVEV, per germline (reference sequence). The CDR3 is 15 residues long. Unmatched junction bases numbered 4, after V lost 5 bases and J lost 9 bases. The CDR3 protein is CASSGTSGRAGEQFF. CDR3 coding DNA: TGTGCCAGCAGTGGGACTAGCGGGAGGGCCGGTGAGCAGTTCTTC.

The chain joins TRBV5-1 to TRBJ1-6; tentatively, D is TRBD1 (6 bases). Germline assignment: CDR1 SGHRS and CDR2 YFSETQ. The CDR3 covers 15 residues. V lost 0 bases to trimming and J lost 5 bases, with 9 bases between them. The CDR3 reads CASSLGSGDNSPLHF. CDR3 nucleotide sequence: TGCGCCAGCAGCTTGGGTTCAGGGGATAATTCACCCCTCCACTTT.

J is TRBJ2-7 and V is TRBV28; D is unclear. Looked up from germline, CDR1 is MDHEN and CDR2 is SYDVKM. V lost 1 base and J 0 bases, leaving 7 bases between the germline ends. The CDR3 consists of 14 residues. In nucleotides, the CDR3 is TGTGCCAGCAGTTTATCAGTGAGCTCCTACGAGCAGTACTTC. Translated: CASSLSVSSYEQYF.

Details on this clone: In the same sample, other DNA sequences code for this CDR3. The chain couples TRBV4-1 to TRBJ2-5; 13 nucleotides agree with TRBD2. Trimming at V came to 3 bases and at J to 7 bases, leaving 5 bases not matched to a gene. This CDR3 has 15 amino acids. Per germline, CDR1 MGHRA and CDR2 YSYEKL. CDR3 region: CASSQGLAGRGTQYF. The CDR3, as DNA: TGCGCCAGCAGCCAGGGACTAGCGGGAAGGGGGACCCAGTACTTC.

The chain recombines TRBV6-5 with TRBJ2-7; 9 bases agree with TRBD1. The CDR3 has 13 residues. Germline V gives CDR1 MNHEY, CDR2 SVGAGI. Trimming removed 6 bases from V and 0 bases from J; junction bases left unmatched: 0. In DNA form, the CDR3 reads TGTGCCAGCAGACAGGGGGCCTCCTACGAGCAGTACTTC. This translates into CASRQGASYEQYF.